Below, 12 T cell receptor beta chains from the same sample are listed, as sequenced in a study of T cells in Graves' hyperthyroidism and ophthalmopathy (dated by TCRdb to between 2018 and 2021). The library was built by means of multiplex PCR. TCRdb names Illumina HiSeq 2000 as the instrument used. Amplification of TCR beta CDR3 regions was carried out from RNA transcripts. The first round of RT-PCR for the TCR CDR3 was performed with the HTBI primer set and the Qiagen OneStep RT-PCR kit. TCRdb passed the public sequencing reads through fastp at Q25 and MiXCR, retaining productive beta sequences. Every CDR3 protein is listed once, alongside the most common genes and DNA of its rows. This sample holds some 800,000 distinct CDR3 sequences; over 35% were observed only once. Clones ranked in the top ten supply 8.9% of the sample. Specimen: blood. These receptor sequences come from a man between 18 and 29 years old with Graves' hyperthyroidism.

Concerning this clonotype: Its ends do not fully match the called genes, so a read error is possible. The chain recombines TRBV12-3 or TRBV12-4 with TRBJ2-7; TRBD2 might be the D (6 bases). The CDR3 extends over 15 amino acids. CDR3 amino acids: CASSPGGSGIYERYF. The CDR3 DNA reads as TGTGCCAGCAGCCCTGGCGGTAGCGGAATCTACGAGCGGTACTTC.

The chain carries TRBV6-6 and TRBJ2-7; a weak D match, TRBD2 (5 bases). Germline CDR1 and CDR2: MNHNY and SVGAGI (reference sequence). The CDR3 length is 14 residues. V lost 6 bases, J lost 5 bases, and 17 bases lay in between. The CDR3 sequence: CASSQATGLNEQYF. CDR3 bases: TGTGCCAGCAGCCAGGCGACGGGGTTAAACGAGCAGTACTTC.

The chain employs TRBV7-6 and TRBJ2-7; TRBD2 matches 8 bases. Looked up from germline, CDR1 is SGHVS and CDR2 is FNYEAQ. The length of the CDR3 is 15 residues. V gave up 2 bases and J gave up 3 bases; unmatched junction bases: 6. Here the CDR3 reads CASSLSLAGYYEQYF. CDR3 coding DNA: TGTGCCAGCAGCTTATCCCTAGCGGGCTACTACGAGCAGTACTTC.

On this clonotype itself: This may stem from a read error, because a much larger clone lies one nucleotide away. V gene TRBV7-6 combines with J gene TRBJ1-4; no reliable D call. The CDR3 extends over 14 amino acids. CDR1 is SGHVS, CDR2 FNYEAQ, per germline. The CDR3 bases are TGTGCCAGCAGTCCGACCGGAGCCGGTGAAAATCTGTTTTTT. Translating gives CASSPTGAGENLFF.

The genes are TRBV19 and TRBJ2-5, with 10 nucleotides matching TRBD2. This CDR3 has 16 residues. Germline lookup yields CDR1 LNHDA and CDR2 SQIVND (reference sequence). J gave up 4 bases and V 3 bases, and 8 bases lay outside the gene matches. DNA for the CDR3: TGTGCCAGTAGTATGGATAAGCGGGGGGGTGGAGAGACCCAGTACTTC. It encodes CASSMDKRGGGETQYF.

As for this clonotype: The CDR3 does not close with the conserved phenylalanine or tryptophan, likely indicating a read error. Because the CDR3's place on the DNA is in doubt, the DNA is left out and the CDR3 is given as listed by TCRdb. The chain joins TRBV7-9 to TRBJ1-3; TRBD1 was called by the table and not checked on the DNA. The CDR3 extends over 9 residues, inclusive of both ends. Germline V gives CDR1 SEHNR, CDR2 FQNEAQ (reference sequence). CDR3: CASRSHIAT.

V and J are TRBV6-6 and TRBJ1-1; D is unclear. V was shortened by 7 bases and J by 8 bases, with 11 bases between the two germline ends. There are 11 residues in the CDR3. Germline CDR1 reads MNHNY; CDR2 reads SVGAGI (reference sequence). CDR3 sequence: CASIAGPEAFF. In nucleotides, the CDR3 is TGTGCCAGCATTGCTGGGCCGGAAGCTTTCTTT.

This rearrangement joins TRBV20-1 to TRBJ1-1, with D perhaps TRBD1 (5 bases). The CDR3 is 14 residues long. V was cut by 2 bases and J by 1 base, with 11 bases left in between. Germline CDR1 is DFQATT and CDR2 is SNEGSKA (reference sequence). The CDR3, as DNA: TGCAGTGCTAGACCCGGGGCAGGGAACACTGAAGCTTTCTTT. Its protein product is CSARPGAGNTEAFF.

The chain is built from TRBV7-8 and TRBJ2-5; D is undetermined. The V gene lost 4 bases and the J gene lost 1 base, with 10 bases spanning the gap. This CDR3 has 14 amino acids. Germline loops: CDR1 SGHVS, CDR2 FQNEAQ. CDR3 protein: CASSYYGPQETQYF. Written as DNA, the CDR3 is TGTGCCAGCAGCTACTATGGGCCCCAAGAGACCCAGTACTTC.

This clonotype came up many times. CDR3 bases: TGCAGCGTTGGGGCCAGAGGGAATGGGGGAAAACTGTTTTTT. Its protein is CSVGARGNGGKLFF. The chain uses TRBV29-1 and TRBJ1-4; weak D call: TRBD1 (5 bases). V was clipped by 4 bases and J by 10 bases, with 19 bases between them. This CDR3 region has 14 residues. Germline V gives CDR1 SQVTM, CDR2 ANQGSEA.

This clonotype was detected a few times. The chain joins TRBV5-1 to TRBJ2-7, with a weak D call TRBD2 (5 bases). CDR1 and CDR2 from the germline V gene are SGHRS and YFSETQ. There are 14 residues in the CDR3. Trimming removed 4 bases at V and 3 bases at J, with 14 bases between. CDR3 DNA sequence: TGCGCCAGCAGCCCGTACTGGGGAGACTACGAGCAGTACTTC. It is translated as CASSPYWGDYEQYF.

J is TRBJ2-6 and V is TRBV7-9; perhaps TRBD2 as D (6 bases). This CDR3 spans 16 amino acids. V dropped 6 bases and J dropped 0 bases, with 12 bases sitting between them. Germline loops: CDR1 SEHNR, CDR2 FQNEAQ (reference sequence). Here the CDR3 reads CASSYRDFSGANVLTF. The DNA of the CDR3 is TGTGCCAGCAGTTACCGGGACTTCTCTGGGGCCAACGTCCTGACTTTC.